Each of the 9 T cell receptor beta chains below was sequenced from the same sample in a study of blood T cell repertoires in COVID-19. Using immunoSEQ multiplex PCR, the repertoire was profiled, and TCRdb retains in-frame clones only, with some absent. The table has 180,000 or so clones, approximately 85% seen once. Sequencing was performed on peripheral blood. Receptor source: a woman of 80 years or more with acute or convalescent COVID-19.

J is TRBJ1-5 and V is TRBV6-5; TRBD1 might be the D (6 bases). The germline V and J ends were trimmed by 7 bases and 4 bases, with 17 bases remaining between them. The germline gives CDR1 MNHEY, CDR2 SVGAGI. CDR3 size: 15 residues. In nucleotides, the CDR3 is TGTGCCAGCATTCCTATCATTGGACAGAATCAGCCCCAGCATTTT. This encodes CASIPIIGQNQPQHF.

The V gene is TRBV6-5, the J gene TRBJ1-6, with 9 bases identical to TRBD1. J gave up 3 bases and V 4 bases, and 4 bases lay outside the gene matches. CDR3 length: 16 residues. The germline gives CDR1 MNHEY, CDR2 SVGAGI. In nucleotides, the CDR3 is TGTGCCAGCAGTTCGGACAGGGGCGTCTATAATTCACCCCTCCACTTT. Translation: CASSSDRGVYNSPLHF.

The CDR3 region has the DNA TGTGCCAGCAGTTACTCTGGACAGGCGGGAAACACCATATATTTT. It translates to CASSYSGQAGNTIYF. The rearrangement links TRBV6-5 to TRBJ1-3; 7 bases map to TRBD1. Trimming cost V 0 bases and J 4 bases; bases outside gene matches: 3. Germline V lookup: CDR1 MNHEY, CDR2 SVGAGI. The CDR3 extends over 15 amino acids.

This clone showed up just once. The J gene is TRBJ2-3, the V gene TRBV27; 14 bases fit TRBD2. V lost 5 bases, J lost 4 bases, and 11 bases stayed unmatched. Germline V gene data show CDR1 as MNHEY and CDR2 as SMNVEV (reference sequence). The length of the CDR3 is 18 residues. CDR3 bases: TGTGCCAGCAGTCCCTGGGGACTAGCGGGGGATTCCCCAGATACGCAGTATTTT. Translation gives CASSPWGLAGDSPDTQYF.

The rearrangement joins TRBV7-9 to TRBJ1-6; D perhaps matches TRBD1 (6 bases). The CDR3 length is 15 residues. Trimming left V 5 bases short and J 4 bases short, with 12 bases between. The germline CDR1 and CDR2 sequences are SEHNR and FQNEAQ (reference sequence). Here the CDR3 DNA reads TGTGCCAGCAGCATCCGGGACAATTATAATTCACCCCTCCACTTT. It is translated as CASSIRDNYNSPLHF.

The CDR3 DNA sequence: TGTGCCAGCTCACCAGGGCTCAGGGTTGACACTGAAGCTTTCTTT. Translating gives CASSPGLRVDTEAFF. J is TRBJ1-1 and V is TRBV18; D may be TRBD1 (5 bases). CDR1 and CDR2 from the germline V gene are KGHSH and LQKENI. The V end was cut by 2 bases, the J end by 3 bases, with 13 bases between. The CDR3 has 15 residues.

The rearrangement links TRBV7-7 to TRBJ2-5, with D tentatively TRBD2 (7 bases). The CDR3 is 15 amino acids. Germline V gene lookup returns CDR1 SSHAT and CDR2 FNYEAQ (reference sequence). Trimming took off 3 bases at V and 4 bases at J, with 15 bases between the two ends. The CDR3: CASSFGRRGGETQYF. The CDR3 DNA is TGTGCCAGCAGCTTTGGCCGAAGGGGGGGAGAGACCCAGTACTTC.

J is TRBJ2-2 and V is TRBV25-1; TRBD1 aligns across 8 bases. V shed 7 bases, J shed 4 bases, and the junction held 8 bases outside the gene matches. CDR1 and CDR2 from the germline V gene are MGHDK and SYGVNS. The CDR3 has 15 residues. The CDR3, as DNA: TGTGCCAGCACCGACAGGGGACAGTCCACCGGGGAGCTGTTTTTT. This sequence encodes CASTDRGQSTGELFF.

The V gene is TRBV6-5, the J gene TRBJ1-5, with D unclear. CDR3 length equals 14 residues. The germline gives CDR1 MNHEY, CDR2 SVGAGI. Trimming removed 4 bases from V and 3 bases from J, with 10 bases in between. The CDR3 region has the DNA TGTGCCAGCAGTTTTCAGAGGTCCAATCAGCCCCAGCATTTT. It translates to CASSFQRSNQPQHF.